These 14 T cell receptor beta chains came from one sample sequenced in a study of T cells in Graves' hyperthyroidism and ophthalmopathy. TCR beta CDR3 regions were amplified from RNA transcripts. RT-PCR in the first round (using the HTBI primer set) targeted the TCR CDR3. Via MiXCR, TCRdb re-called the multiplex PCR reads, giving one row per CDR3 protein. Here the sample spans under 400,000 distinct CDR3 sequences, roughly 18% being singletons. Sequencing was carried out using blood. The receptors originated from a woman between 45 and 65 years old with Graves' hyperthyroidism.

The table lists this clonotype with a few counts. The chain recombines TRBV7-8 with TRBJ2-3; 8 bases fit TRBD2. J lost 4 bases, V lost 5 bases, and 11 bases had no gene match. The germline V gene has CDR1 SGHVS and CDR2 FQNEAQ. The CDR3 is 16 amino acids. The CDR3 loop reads CASSTGLAGDSDTQYF. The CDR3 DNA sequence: TGTGCCAGCAGCACCGGACTAGCAGGGGACTCAGATACGCAGTATTTT.

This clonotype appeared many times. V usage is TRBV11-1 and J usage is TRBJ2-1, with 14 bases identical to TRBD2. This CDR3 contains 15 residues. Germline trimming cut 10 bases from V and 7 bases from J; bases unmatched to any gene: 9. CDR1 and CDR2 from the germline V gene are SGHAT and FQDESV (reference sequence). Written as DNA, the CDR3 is TGTGCCACTTCACCCAGACTAGCGGGGGGGAATGAGCAGTTCTTC. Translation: CATSPRLAGGNEQFF.

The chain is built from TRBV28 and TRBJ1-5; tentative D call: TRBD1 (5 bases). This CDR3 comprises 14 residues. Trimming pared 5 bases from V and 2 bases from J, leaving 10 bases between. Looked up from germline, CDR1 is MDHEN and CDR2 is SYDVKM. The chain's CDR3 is CASSRMTGNQPQHF. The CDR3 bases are TGTGCCAGCAGTCGAATGACAGGCAATCAGCCCCAGCATTTT.

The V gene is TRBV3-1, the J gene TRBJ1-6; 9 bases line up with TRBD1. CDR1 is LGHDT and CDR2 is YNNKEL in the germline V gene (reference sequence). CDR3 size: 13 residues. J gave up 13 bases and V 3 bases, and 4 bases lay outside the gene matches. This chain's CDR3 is CASSQTGQGPLHF. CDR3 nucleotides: TGTGCCAGCAGCCAGACGGGACAGGGCCCCCTCCACTTT.

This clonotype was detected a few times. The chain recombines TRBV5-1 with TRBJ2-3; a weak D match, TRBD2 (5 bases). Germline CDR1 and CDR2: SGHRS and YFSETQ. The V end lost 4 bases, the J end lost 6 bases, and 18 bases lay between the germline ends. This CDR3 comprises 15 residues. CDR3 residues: CASSVAGKRSDTQYF. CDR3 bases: TGCGCCAGCAGCGTCGCCGGGAAAAGATCGGATACGCAGTATTTT.

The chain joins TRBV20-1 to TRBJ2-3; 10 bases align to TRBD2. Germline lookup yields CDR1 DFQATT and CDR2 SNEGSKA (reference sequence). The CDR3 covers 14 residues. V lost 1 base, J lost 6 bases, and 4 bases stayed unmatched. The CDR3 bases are TGCAGTGCTAGAGCTAGCGGGAGTATCGATACGCAGTATTTT. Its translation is CSARASGSIDTQYF.

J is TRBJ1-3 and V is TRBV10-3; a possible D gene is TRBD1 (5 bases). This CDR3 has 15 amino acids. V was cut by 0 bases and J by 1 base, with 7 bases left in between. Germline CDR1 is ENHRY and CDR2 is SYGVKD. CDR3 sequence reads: CAISESRGSGNTIYF. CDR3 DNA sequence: TGTGCCATCAGTGAGTCAAGGGGTTCTGGAAACACCATATATTTT.

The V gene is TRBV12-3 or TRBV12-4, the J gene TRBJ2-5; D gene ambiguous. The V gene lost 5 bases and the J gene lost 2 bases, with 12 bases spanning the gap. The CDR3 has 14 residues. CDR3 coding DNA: TGTGCCAGCAGTCGGAGAGGACCGCAAGAGACCCAGTACTTC. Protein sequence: CASSRRGPQETQYF.

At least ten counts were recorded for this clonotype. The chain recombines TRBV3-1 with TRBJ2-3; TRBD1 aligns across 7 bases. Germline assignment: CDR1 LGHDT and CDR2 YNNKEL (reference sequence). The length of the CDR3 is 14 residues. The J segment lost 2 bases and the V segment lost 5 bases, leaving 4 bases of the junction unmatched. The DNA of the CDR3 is TGTGCCAGCAGCATGACAGGGTCCACAGATACGCAGTATTTT. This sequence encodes CASSMTGSTDTQYF.

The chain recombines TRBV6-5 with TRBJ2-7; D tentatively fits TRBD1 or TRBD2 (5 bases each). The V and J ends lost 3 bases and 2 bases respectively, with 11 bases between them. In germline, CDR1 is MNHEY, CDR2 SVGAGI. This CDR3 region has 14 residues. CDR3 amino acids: CASSYGQGAYEQYV. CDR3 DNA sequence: TGTGCCAGCAGTTATGGGCAGGGAGCCTACGAGCAGTACGTC.

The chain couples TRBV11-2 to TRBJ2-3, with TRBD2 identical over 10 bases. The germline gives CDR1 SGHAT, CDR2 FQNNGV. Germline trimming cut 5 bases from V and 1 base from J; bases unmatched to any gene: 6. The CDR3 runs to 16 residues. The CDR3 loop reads CASSPPGTSGTDTQYF. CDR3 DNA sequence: TGTGCCAGCAGCCCCCCCGGGACTAGCGGCACAGATACGCAGTATTTT.

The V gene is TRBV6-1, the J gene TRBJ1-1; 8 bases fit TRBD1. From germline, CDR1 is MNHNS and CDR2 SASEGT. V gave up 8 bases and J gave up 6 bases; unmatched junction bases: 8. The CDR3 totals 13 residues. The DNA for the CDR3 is TGTGCCAGCTTGGGGACAGGTTTGGCTGAAGCTTTCTTT. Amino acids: CASLGTGLAEAFF.

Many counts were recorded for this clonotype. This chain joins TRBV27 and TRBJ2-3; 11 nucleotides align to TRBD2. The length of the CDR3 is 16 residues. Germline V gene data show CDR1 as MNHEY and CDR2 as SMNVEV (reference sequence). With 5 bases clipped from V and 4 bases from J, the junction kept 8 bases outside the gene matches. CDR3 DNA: TGTGCCAGCAGTCATCTAGCGGGAGGAGGTGCAGATACGCAGTATTTT. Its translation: CASSHLAGGGADTQYF.

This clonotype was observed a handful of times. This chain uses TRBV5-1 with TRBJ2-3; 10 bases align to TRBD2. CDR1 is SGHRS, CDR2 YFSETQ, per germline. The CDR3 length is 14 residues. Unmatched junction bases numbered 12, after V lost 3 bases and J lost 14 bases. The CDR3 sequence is CASSSSGGAGRRYF. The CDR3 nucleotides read TGCGCCAGCAGCTCAAGCGGGGGGGCCGGCAGGAGGTATTTT.